Below, one TCR beta chain is given with its context. Its antigen is unknown. Profiling relied on immunoSEQ multiplex PCR, and the TCRdb table lists in-frame clones only, not all of them. The data show about 2 million clones, approximately 94% seen once. This sample is drawn from a study of shared clonotypes between healthy human individuals. Findings of the study overall: Clonotype sharing among donors was expected to depend on sequencing depth.

Terminally differentiated effector memory CD45RA+ cells were left out of the naive CD8 fraction, which was CD45RO-negative and positively selected for CCR7. CDR3 length: 13 residues. The ends were cut back, 1 base at V and 6 bases at J, with 12 bases in the middle. Germline CDR1 and CDR2: SQVTM and ANQGSEA. The gene calls are TRBV29-1 and TRBJ1-2; D unresolved. The sample was naive CD8+ T cells sorted from blood. This TCR was sampled from a man aged 18 to 29 in good health. The chain's CDR3 is CSVEGQGPDGYTF. In DNA form, the CDR3 reads TGCAGCGTTGAAGGTCAAGGGCCGGATGGCTACACCTTC.